The present T cell receptor (beta chain) was sequenced within a study of immune evolution from preneoplasia to lung adenocarcinoma. Points from the study as a whole: Top clone frequencies peaked in normal lung, apparently declining through invasive adenocarcinoma. Later-stage lesions seemingly showed higher T cell density and diversity than normal lung.

Germline V gene lookup returns CDR1 MDHEN and CDR2 SYDVKM. This CDR3 contains 13 residues. Trimming removed 9 bases from V and 1 base from J; junction bases left unmatched: 2. Libraries were prepared by immunoSEQ multiplex PCR; TCRdb keeps only in-frame clonotypes and omits some of them. The table has about 7,400 clones, roughly 83% seen once. Each case's diagnosis was confirmed by two pathologists on H&E. Notes on this clone: Its antigen is undetermined.

What was sequenced was FFPE minimally invasive lung adenocarcinoma tissue. This TCR came from a person between 65 and 79 years old with lung adenocarcinoma. V and J are TRBV28 and TRBJ2-5, with TRBD2 identical over 10 bases. The CDR3 region is CASLAGAQETQYF. The CDR3 nucleotides read TGTGCCAGTCTAGCGGGAGCCCAAGAGACCCAGTACTTC. The full variable domain, its missing parts supplied by reference TRBV28 and TRBJ2-5, is DVKVTQSSRYLVKRTGEKVFLECVQDMDHENMFWYRQDPGLGLRLIYFSYDVKMKEKGDIPEGYSVSREKKERFSLILESASTNQTSMYLCASLAGAQETQYFGPGTRLLVL.